This T cell receptor (beta chain) was found in a study of T cell responses to AZD1222 COVID-19 vaccine. General study findings and limits: Repertoire samples came only from after the peak T cell response.

The repertoire was sequenced with immunoSEQ multiplex PCR; TCRdb's copy has only in-frame clones and lacks some. The repertoire includes 95,000 to 100,000 clones, approximately 90% of them detected once, and about 13% sits in the top ten. A note on this clone: Antigen: not known.

V gave up 3 bases and J gave up 3 bases; unmatched junction bases: 6. The CDR3 has 15 amino acids. Germline V lookup: CDR1 SGHRS, CDR2 YFSETQ. The clonotype was recovered from an adult in good health. Specimen: peripheral blood, collected on day 0 of AZD1222 vaccination. The genes are TRBV5-1 and TRBJ2-3, with 8 positions matching TRBD1. The CDR3 spells CASSSGQGGTDTQYF. CDR3 in DNA: TGCGCCAGCAGCTCCGGACAGGGTGGAACAGATACGCAGTATTTT. Using reference TRBV5-1 and TRBJ2-3 for the parts outside the CDR3, the full variable domain is KAGVTQTPRYLIKTRGQQVTLSCSPISGHRSVSWYQQTPGQGLQFLFEYFSETQRNKGNFPGRFSGRQFSNSRSEMNVSTLELGDSALYLCASSSGQGGTDTQYFGPGTRLTVL.